One TCR beta chain is described in this entry. Its antigen is unknown. The CDR3 regions of TCR beta were amplified from RNA transcripts. With the HTBI primer set, the TCR CDR3 went through a first round of RT-PCR. TCRdb reprocessed the multiplex PCR reads with MiXCR, giving one entry per CDR3 protein. Of about 480,000 distinct CDR3 sequences listed, approximately 25% are singletons. This CDR3 has 17 residues. The germline gives CDR1 SGHAT, CDR2 FQNNGV. V was clipped by 1 base and J by 6 bases; unmatched bases: 11. Subjects with ophthalmopathy showed a Clinical Activity Score no lower than 3, a NOSPECS grade no lower than 4, and a duration shorter than 3 months. Every diagnosis used clinical symptoms, serum thyroxine and TRAb, thyroid ultrasound and orbital computed tomography. These data are taken from a study of T cells in Graves' hyperthyroidism and ophthalmopathy. Study conclusions and caveats: Researchers found most expanded thyroid clonotypes above 0.001 in blood as well.

Sequenced material: blood. The sequence came from a woman under 40 with Graves' ophthalmopathy. V gene TRBV11-2 combines with J gene TRBJ1-5; TRBD1 agrees at 8 bases. The CDR3 spells CASSLVGWAGGFQPQHF. In DNA form, the CDR3 reads TGTGCCAGCAGCTTAGTGGGGTGGGCAGGGGGCTTTCAGCCCCAGCATTTT.